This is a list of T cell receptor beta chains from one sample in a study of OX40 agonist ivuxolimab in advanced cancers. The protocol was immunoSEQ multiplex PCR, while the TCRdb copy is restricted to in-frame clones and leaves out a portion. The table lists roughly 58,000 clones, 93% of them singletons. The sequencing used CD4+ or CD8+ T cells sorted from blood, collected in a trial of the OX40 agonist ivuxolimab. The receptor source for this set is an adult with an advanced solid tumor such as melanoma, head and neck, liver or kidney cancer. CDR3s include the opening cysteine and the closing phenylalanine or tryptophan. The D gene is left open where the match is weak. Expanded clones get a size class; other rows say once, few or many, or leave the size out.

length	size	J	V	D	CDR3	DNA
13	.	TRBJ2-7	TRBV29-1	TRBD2	CSVEPTSGYEQYF	TGCAGCGTTGAACCCACTAGCGGTTACGAGCAGTACTTC
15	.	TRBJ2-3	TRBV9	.	CASSVLAYSTDTQYF	TGTGCCAGCAGCGTTCTAGCGTATAGCACAGATACGCAGTATTTT
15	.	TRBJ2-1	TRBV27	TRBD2	CASSLTSGAEDEQFF	TGTGCCAGCAGCCTCACTAGCGGGGCCGAGGATGAGCAGTTCTTC
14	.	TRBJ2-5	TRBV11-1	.	CASKLLQSQETQYF	TGTGCCAGCAAACTACTACAGAGCCAAGAGACCCAGTACTTC
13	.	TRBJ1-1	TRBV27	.	CASSFSRNTEAFF	TGTGCCAGCAGTTTTTCGAGGAACACTGAAGCTTTCTTT
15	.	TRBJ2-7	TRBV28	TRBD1	CASSLYRGARGEQYF	TGTGCCAGCAGTTTATACAGGGGCGCCCGGGGCGAGCAGTACTTC
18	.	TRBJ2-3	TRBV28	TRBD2	CASSLTSGRAWVEDTQYF	TGTGCCAGCAGTTTAACTAGCGGGAGGGCCTGGGTTGAGGATACGCAGTATTTT
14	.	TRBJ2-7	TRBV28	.	CASSLLGDAYEQYF	TGTGCCAGCAGTTTGCTCGGGGACGCCTACGAGCAGTACTTC
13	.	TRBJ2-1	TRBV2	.	CATTGLHYNEQFF	TGTGCCACCACGGGACTTCACTACAATGAGCAGTTCTTC
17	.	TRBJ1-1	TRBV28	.	CASSLPQVFPMNTEAFF	TGTGCCAGCAGTTTACCTCAGGTATTCCCTATGAACACTGAAGCTTTCTTT
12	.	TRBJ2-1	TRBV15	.	CATSSASIEQFF	TGTGCCACCAGCAGCGCTAGTATTGAGCAGTTCTTC
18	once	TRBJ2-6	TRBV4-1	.	CASSQQQGSSSGANVLTF	TGCGCCAGCAGCCAACAACAGGGATCCTCTTCTGGGGCCAACGTCCTGACTTTC
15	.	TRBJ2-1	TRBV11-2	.	CASSFRGTPYNEQFF	TGTGCCAGCAGCTTCAGGGGGACTCCTTACAATGAGCAGTTCTTC
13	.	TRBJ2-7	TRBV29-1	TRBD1	CSVETGGSYEQYF	TGCAGCGTTGAAACAGGGGGCTCCTACGAGCAGTACTTC
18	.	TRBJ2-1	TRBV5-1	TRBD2	CASSSELGLAGVYNEQFF	TGCGCCAGCAGCTCGGAGTTGGGGCTAGCGGGAGTCTATAATGAGCAGTTCTTC
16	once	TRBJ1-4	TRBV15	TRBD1	CATSRDQGQGDEKLFF	TGTGCCACCAGCAGAGATCAGGGACAGGGGGATGAAAAACTGTTTTTT
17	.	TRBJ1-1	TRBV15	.	CATSRGVSLGMNTEAFF	TGTGCCACCAGCAGAGGTGTCTCACTAGGGATGAACACTGAAGCTTTCTTT
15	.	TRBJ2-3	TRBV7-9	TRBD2	CASPKAGGPADTQYF	TGTGCCAGTCCAAAAGCGGGAGGGCCAGCGGATACGCAGTATTTT
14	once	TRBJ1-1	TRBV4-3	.	CASSQEGGNTEAFF	TGCGCCAGCAGCCAAGAGGGGGGTAACACTGAAGCTTTCTTT
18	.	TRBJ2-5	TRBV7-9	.	CASSLPGDPSVALETQYF	TGTGCCAGCAGCTTACCGGGAGACCCTTCGGTGGCCCTAGAGACCCAGTACTTC
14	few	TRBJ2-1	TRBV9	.	CASSVVDLNNEQFF	TGTGCCAGCAGCGTAGTTGACTTAAACAATGAGCAGTTCTTC
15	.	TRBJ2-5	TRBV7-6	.	CASSHDRRAEETQYF	TGTGCCAGCAGCCATGACCGGCGGGCCGAAGAGACCCAGTACTTC
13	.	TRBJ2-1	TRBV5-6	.	CASSIVSGDEQFF	TGTGCCAGCAGCATCGTATCGGGAGATGAGCAGTTCTTC
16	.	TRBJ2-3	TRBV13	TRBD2	CASSSPRGGLADTQYF	TGTGCCAGCAGCTCCCCCCGGGGGGGGCTGGCAGATACGCAGTATTTT
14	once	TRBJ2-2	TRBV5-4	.	CASSPVQLTGELFF	TGTGCCAGCAGCCCCGTCCAATTAACCGGGGAGCTGTTTTTT
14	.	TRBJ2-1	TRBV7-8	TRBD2	CASSLVSGSGEQFF	TGTGCCAGCAGCTTAGTTAGCGGGAGTGGTGAGCAGTTCTTC
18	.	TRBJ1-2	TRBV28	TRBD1	CASSLRGDSPFPIYGYTF	TGTGCCAGCAGTTTACGTGGGGACAGCCCTTTCCCCATCTATGGCTACACCTTC
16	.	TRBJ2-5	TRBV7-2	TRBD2	CASSYRTSGVQETQYF	TGTGCCAGCAGCTATCGGACTAGCGGAGTGCAAGAGACCCAGTACTTC
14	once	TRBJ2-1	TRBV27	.	CASSLRRVGDEQFF	TGTGCCAGTTCTCTCAGGAGAGTTGGAGATGAGCAGTTCTTC
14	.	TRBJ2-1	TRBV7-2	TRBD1	CASSLGQGNYEQFF	TGTGCCAGCAGCTTGGGACAGGGCAACTATGAGCAGTTCTTC
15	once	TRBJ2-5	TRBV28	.	CASSEFGRGQETQYF	TGTGCCAGCAGCGAATTCGGACGGGGACAAGAGACCCAGTACTTC
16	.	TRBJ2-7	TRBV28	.	CASSLVPDGGTYEQYF	TGTGCCAGCAGTTTGGTCCCGGACGGAGGTACCTACGAGCAGTACTTC
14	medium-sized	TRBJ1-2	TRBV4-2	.	CASSQGDGTYGYTF	TGTGCCAGCAGCCAAGGGGACGGGACCTATGGCTACACCTTC
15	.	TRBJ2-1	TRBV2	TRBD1	CASSEPQGAVYEQFF	TGTGCCAGCAGTGAACCTCAGGGGGCCGTCTATGAGCAGTTCTTC
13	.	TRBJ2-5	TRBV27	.	CATRSGTVETQYF	TGTGCCACCCGATCGGGAACAGTAGAGACCCAGTACTTC
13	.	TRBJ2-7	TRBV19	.	CASRGTHQFEQYF	TGTGCCAGTAGGGGGACTCACCAGTTCGAGCAGTACTTC
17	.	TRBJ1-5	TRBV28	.	CASSSPREGSKNQPQHF	TGTGCCAGCAGTTCCCCCCGGGAGGGGAGCAAGAATCAGCCCCAGCATTTT
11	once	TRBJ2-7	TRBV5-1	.	CASSLGAEQYF	TGCGCCAGCAGCTTGGGGGCCGAGCAGTACTTC
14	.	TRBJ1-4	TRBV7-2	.	CASSLGVGNEKLFF	TGTGCCAGCAGCTTAGGGGTAGGAAATGAAAAACTGTTTTTT
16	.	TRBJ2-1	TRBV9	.	CASSVVGGTLYNEQFF	TGTGCCAGCAGCGTAGTGGGGGGAACCCTGTACAATGAGCAGTTCTTC
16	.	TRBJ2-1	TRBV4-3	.	CASSQDPPGSYNEQFF	TGCGCCAGCAGCCAAGACCCCCCCGGGTCCTACAATGAGCAGTTCTTC
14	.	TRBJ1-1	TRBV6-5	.	CASSYREGDTEAFF	TGTGCCAGCAGTTACAGGGAAGGGGACACTGAAGCTTTCTTT
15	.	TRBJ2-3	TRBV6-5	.	CASSPRGHYTDTQYF	TGTGCCAGCAGTCCCCGGGGACACTACACAGATACGCAGTATTTT
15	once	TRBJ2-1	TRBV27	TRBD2	CASSWAGGNYNEQFF	TGTGCCAGCAGTTGGGCGGGAGGGAACTACAATGAGCAGTTCTTC
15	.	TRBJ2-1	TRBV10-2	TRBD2	CAGGGGRGAYNEQFF	TGCGCCGGCGGCGGCGGGAGGGGGGCCTACAATGAGCAGTTCTTC
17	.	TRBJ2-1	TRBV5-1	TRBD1	CASSSTGGLAPYNEQFF	TGCGCCAGCAGCTCCACAGGGGGCCTTGCTCCCTACAATGAGCAGTTCTTC
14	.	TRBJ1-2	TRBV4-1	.	CASSPPGGNYGYTF	TGCGCCAGCAGCCCTCCGGGGGGGAACTATGGCTACACCTTC
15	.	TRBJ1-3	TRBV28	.	CASSFLGVSGNTIYF	TGTGCCAGCAGTTTTTTGGGGGTCTCTGGAAACACCATATATTTT
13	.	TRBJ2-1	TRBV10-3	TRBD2	CASAGEGYNEQFF	TGTGCCTCCGCCGGGGAGGGCTACAATGAGCAGTTCTTC
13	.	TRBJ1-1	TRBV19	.	CASSIRGNTEAFF	TGTGCCAGTAGTATAAGGGGGAACACTGAAGCTTTCTTT
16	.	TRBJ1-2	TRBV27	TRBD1	CASSLDRAGGAHGYTF	TGTGCCAGCAGTTTAGATAGGGCAGGGGGCGCCCATGGCTACACCTTC
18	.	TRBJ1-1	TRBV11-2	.	CASSPHTPGPLKIPEAFF	TGTGCCAGCAGCCCCCACACCCCCGGGCCCCTCAAGATACCTGAAGCTTTCTTT
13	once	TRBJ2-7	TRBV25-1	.	CASSQRSSYEQYF	TGTGCCAGCAGTCAGAGGAGCTCCTACGAGCAGTACTTC